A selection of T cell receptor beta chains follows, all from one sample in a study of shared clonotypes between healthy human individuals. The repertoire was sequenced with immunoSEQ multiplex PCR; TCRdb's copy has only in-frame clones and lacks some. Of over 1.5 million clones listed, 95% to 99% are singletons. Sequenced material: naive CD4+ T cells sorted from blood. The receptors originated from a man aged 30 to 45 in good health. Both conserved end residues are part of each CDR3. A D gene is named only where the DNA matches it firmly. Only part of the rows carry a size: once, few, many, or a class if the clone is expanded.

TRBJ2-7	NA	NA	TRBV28	TGTGCCAGCAGTTTATATAGCCAGCCCCCGTACGAGCAGTACTTC	CASSLYSQPPYEQYF
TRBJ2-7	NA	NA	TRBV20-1	TGCAGTGCCTCTCGGACCTACGAGCAGTACTTC	CSASRTYEQYF
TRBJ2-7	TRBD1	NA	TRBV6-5	TGTGCCAGCAAGGGGTTTAGGGACAGGGACGAGCAGTACTTC	CASKGFRDRDEQYF
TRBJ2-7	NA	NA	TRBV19	TGTGCCAGTAGTCGTCGGGAACCCTACGAGCAGTACTTC	CASSRREPYEQYF
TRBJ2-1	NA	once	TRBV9	TGTGCCAGCAGCGTAGGTTCCACGGGTGAGCAGTTCTTC	CASSVGSTGEQFF
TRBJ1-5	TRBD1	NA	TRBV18	TGTGCCAGCTCAACCGGGACAGGGGGCGCGACCCAGCATTTT	CASSTGTGGATQHF
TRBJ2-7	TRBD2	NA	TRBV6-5	TGTGCCAGCAGTTTACTAGCGGGAGGCGAGCAGTACTTC	CASSLLAGGEQYF
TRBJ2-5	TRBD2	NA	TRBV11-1	TGTGCCAGCAGCTTGGCGGGAGATCGGGAGACCCAGTACTTC	CASSLAGDRETQYF
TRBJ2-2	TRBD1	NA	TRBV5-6	TGTGCCAGCAGCTCCCGGGACAGGGCATTCACCGGGGAGCTGTTTTTT	CASSSRDRAFTGELFF
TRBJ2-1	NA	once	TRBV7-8	TGTGCCAGCAGCTTAGTGGCGGGACCTACATACAATGAGCAGTTCTTC	CASSLVAGPTYNEQFF
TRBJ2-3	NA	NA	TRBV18	TGTGCCAGCTCACCGGGCGCGGGGCGCACAGATACGCAGTATTTT	CASSPGAGRTDTQYF
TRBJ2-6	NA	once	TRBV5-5	TGTGCCAGCAGCTTGTTTTCTGCCTCTGGGGCCAACGTCCTGACTTTC	CASSLFSASGANVLTF
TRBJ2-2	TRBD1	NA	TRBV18	TGTGCCAGCTCACCGACAGGGGGCGGCACCGGGGAGCTGTTTTTT	CASSPTGGGTGELFF
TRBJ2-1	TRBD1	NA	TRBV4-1	TGCGCCAGCAGCAACGCCCTTCGAACCGGGACAGGGGGCGGGTACAATGAGCAGTTCTTC	CASSNALRTGTGGGYNEQFF
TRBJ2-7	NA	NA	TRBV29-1	TGCAGCGCCTGGGGAAGGGGAAGCTACGAGCAGTACTTC	CSAWGRGSYEQYF
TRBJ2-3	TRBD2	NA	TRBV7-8	TGTGCCAGCAGCCTCCTAGCGGCCCGGCTCGCAGATACGCAGTATTTT	CASSLLAARLADTQYF
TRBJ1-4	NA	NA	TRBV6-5	TGTGCCAGCAGTTACGAGGGCGCAACTAATGAAAAACTGTTTTTT	CASSYEGATNEKLFF
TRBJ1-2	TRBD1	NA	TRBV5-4	TGTGCCAGCAGCTTGGCCGAACAGGGGAACTATGGCTACACCTTC	CASSLAEQGNYGYTF
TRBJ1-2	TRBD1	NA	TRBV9	TGTGCCAGCAGCCTGACCCGGGACAGGGCTTTTGGCTACACCTTC	CASSLTRDRAFGYTF
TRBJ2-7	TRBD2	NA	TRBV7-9	TGTGCCAGCAGCAAAGGACTAGCGGCGAGCTCCTACGAGCAGTACTTC	CASSKGLAASSYEQYF
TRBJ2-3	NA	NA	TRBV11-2	TGTGCCAGCAGGTCCCCCGCGAGGTCTAGCACAGATACGCAGTATTTT	CASRSPARSSTDTQYF
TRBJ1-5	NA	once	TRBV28	TGTGCCAGCAGCACGGGTGATCAGCCCCAGCATTTT	CASSTGDQPQHF
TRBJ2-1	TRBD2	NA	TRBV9	TGTGCCAGCAGCGTGGCACTAGCGGGAGGGCAGTACAATGAGCAGTTCTTC	CASSVALAGGQYNEQFF
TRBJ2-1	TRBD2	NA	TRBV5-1	TGCGCCAGCGGGGGGGCTAGCGGGAGTAATGAGCAGTTCTTC	CASGGASGSNEQFF
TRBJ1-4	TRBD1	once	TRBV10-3	TGTGCCATCAGTGAGTCGAGGGGACAGCTTAATGAAAAACTGTTTTTT	CAISESRGQLNEKLFF
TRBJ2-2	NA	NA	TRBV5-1	TGCGCCAGCAGCTTGGATCCGAGAGGGCCAAACACCGGGGAGCTGTTTTTT	CASSLDPRGPNTGELFF
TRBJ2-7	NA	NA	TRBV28	TGTGCCAGCAGTCCCACTCCGGGCCACAGCTCCTACGAGCAGTACTTC	CASSPTPGHSSYEQYF
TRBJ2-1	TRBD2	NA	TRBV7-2	TGTGCCAGCAGCTTAGGGGGGAGCGGGAGGGCCCATGAGCAGTTCTTC	CASSLGGSGRAHEQFF
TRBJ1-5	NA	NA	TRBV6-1	TGTGCCAGCAGTGTGACGGCGTTGAGCAATCAGCCCCAGCATTTT	CASSVTALSNQPQHF
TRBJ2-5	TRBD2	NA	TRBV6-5	TGTGCCAGCAGTCCTAGCGGGAGGAACCAAGAGACCCAGTACTTC	CASSPSGRNQETQYF
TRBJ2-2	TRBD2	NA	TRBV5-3	TGTGCCAGAAGCATCGGGACTAGCGGGACCGGGGAGCTGTTTTTT	CARSIGTSGTGELFF
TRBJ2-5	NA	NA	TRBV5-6	TGTGCCAGCACACGGGGACTGCCGTACCAAGAGACCCAGTACTTC	CASTRGLPYQETQYF
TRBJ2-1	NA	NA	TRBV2	TGTGCCAGCAGTCTTCTTGGGCGATCTAACAATGAGCAGTTCTTC	CASSLLGRSNNEQFF
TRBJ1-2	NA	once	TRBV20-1	TGCAGTGCCGCGACCCACTATGGCTACACCTTC	CSAATHYGYTF
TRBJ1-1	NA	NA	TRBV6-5	TGTGCCAGCCTCGCACTAACCTCTAGGGACACTGAAGCTTTCTTT	CASLALTSRDTEAFF
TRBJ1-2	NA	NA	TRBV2	TGTGCCAGCAGTCGACAGGCCTATGGCTACACCTTC	CASSRQAYGYTF
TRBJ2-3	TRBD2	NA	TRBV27	TGTGCCAGCAGTTTATTTGCTAGCGGTACTAGCACAGATACGCAGTATTTT	CASSLFASGTSTDTQYF
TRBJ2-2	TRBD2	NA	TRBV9	TGTGCCAGCAGCGTAGCGCTAGCGGCCGGGGAGCTGTTTTTT	CASSVALAAGELFF
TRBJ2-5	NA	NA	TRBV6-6	TGTGCCAGCAGATCACAGACAGGATACCAAGAGACCCAGTACTTC	CASRSQTGYQETQYF
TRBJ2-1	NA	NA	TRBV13	TGTGCCAGCAGCCTCTCTAGCGTTGAGCAGTTCTTC	CASSLSSVEQFF
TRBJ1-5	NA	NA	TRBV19	TGTGCCAGTACAGGGTCTAGCAATCAGCCCCAGCATTTT	CASTGSSNQPQHF
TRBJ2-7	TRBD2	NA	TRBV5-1	TGCGCCAGCAGCTGGGAGGGACCCAAGCGGTCCGAGCAGTACTTC	CASSWEGPKRSEQYF
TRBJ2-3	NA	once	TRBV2	TGTGCCAGCATTTGGGGGGGACAGGCCTTGGATACGCAGTATTTT	CASIWGGQALDTQYF
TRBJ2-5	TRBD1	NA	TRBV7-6	TGTGCCAGCAGCTTAGGGACAGGGGAGGTAGAGACCCAGTACTTC	CASSLGTGEVETQYF
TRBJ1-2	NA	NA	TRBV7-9	TGTGCCAGCAGCTTAGGGTATGGCAGCCGTCTGAGAAACTATGGCTACACCTTC	CASSLGYGSRLRNYGYTF
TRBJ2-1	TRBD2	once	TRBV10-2	TGCGCCAGCAGTGAGTCGGGACTAGCGGGGATCCCCTACAATGAGCAGTTCTTC	CASSESGLAGIPYNEQFF
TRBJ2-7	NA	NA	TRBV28	TGTGCCAGCAAGCTCGGCGGTTCCTACGAGCAGTACTTC	CASKLGGSYEQYF